This TCR beta chain comes out of a study of T cell responses to AZD1222 COVID-19 vaccine. This clone was seen only once. Its antigen is still unknown. Study outcomes and limitations: Epitopes outside B.1.351 and B.1.1.7 mutated regions reportedly drew nearly half of spike TCRs. Clonal diversity may have been underestimated, and the donors were mostly white British, with more females than males.

The protocol was immunoSEQ multiplex PCR, while the TCRdb copy is restricted to in-frame clones and leaves out a portion. The table includes 110,000 to 150,000 clones, more than 85% detected once. The clonotype comes from an adult in good health. The input for sequencing was peripheral blood, taken on day 0 of AZD1222 vaccination.

The CDR3 DNA reads as TGTGCCAGCAGCCCAGGGGTGGGGCTCAATGAGCAGTTCTTC. Translating it yields CASSPGVGLNEQFF. V gene TRBV7-3 combines with J gene TRBJ2-1, with D possibly being TRBD1 (6 bases). In germline, CDR1 is SGHTA, CDR2 FQGTGA. CDR3 length equals 14 residues. V gave up 5 bases and J gave up 6 bases, with 14 bases separating them.